The rows below give T cell receptor beta chains drawn from one sample of a study of cytomegalovirus exposure and HLA in healthy donors. The table came from immunoSEQ multiplex PCR; TCRdb's copy has only in-frame clones and leaves some out. The sample has approximately 140,000 clones; about 85% are singletons. Sequencing input: PBMCs. These receptors were collected from a boy younger than 18 in good health and CMV-seronegative. Each CDR3 is given with its conserved first and last residue. A D gene is named only where the DNA matches it firmly. Some rows have no size entry. The others give once, few or many, or a class for an expanded clone.

DNA: TGTGCCGCGTGGACACCCCCAGAGACCCAGTACTTC
CDR3: CAAWTPPETQYF
D: .
size: .
V: TRBV27
J: TRBJ2-5

DNA: TGCGCCAGCAGCCAAGATCGGACTAGCGGGAGGACCTTTAGCACAGATACGCAGTATTTT
CDR3: CASSQDRTSGRTFSTDTQYF
D: TRBD2
size: .
V: TRBV4-1
J: TRBJ2-3

DNA: TGTGCCAGCAGCTTATATCTAGCGGGGGGAAATACCGGGGAGCTGTTTTTT
CDR3: CASSLYLAGGNTGELFF
D: TRBD2
size: .
V: TRBV7-2
J: TRBJ2-2

DNA: TGTGCCAGCAGCCAAGATAGGGACAGGGACAACATTCAGTACTTC
CDR3: CASSQDRDRDNIQYF
D: TRBD1
size: .
V: TRBV14
J: TRBJ2-4

DNA: TGTGCCAGCAGCTCGAGAACAGGGGGCTATGGCTACACCTTC
CDR3: CASSSRTGGYGYTF
D: TRBD1
size: .
V: TRBV7-2
J: TRBJ1-2

DNA: TGCGCCAGCACCCCAATCGCGGGGCAGGGGGCTGAGACCCAGTACTTC
CDR3: CASTPIAGQGAETQYF
D: TRBD1
size: once
V: TRBV5-1
J: TRBJ2-5

DNA: TGTGCCAGCTCACCAGCCACGGTAGCGGGACACTACGAGCAGTACTTC
CDR3: CASSPATVAGHYEQYF
D: TRBD2
size: .
V: TRBV18
J: TRBJ2-7

DNA: TGCGCCAGCAGCTTGGTAGCGGGGAACCGCTACAATGAGCAGTTCTTC
CDR3: CASSLVAGNRYNEQFF
D: TRBD2
size: .
V: TRBV5-1
J: TRBJ2-1

DNA: TGCGCCAGCAGCCCCCCCCAGGGAATCAGCACAGATACGCAGTATTTT
CDR3: CASSPPQGISTDTQYF
D: .
size: .
V: TRBV4-1
J: TRBJ2-3

DNA: TGTGCCAGCAGCCCTCAGTACAGGAGCTATGGCTACACCTTC
CDR3: CASSPQYRSYGYTF
D: .
size: .
V: TRBV9
J: TRBJ1-2

DNA: TGTGCCAGCTTAGGAGGGCCGGAAAACACCGGGGAGCTGTTTTTT
CDR3: CASLGGPENTGELFF
D: .
size: .
V: TRBV5-4
J: TRBJ2-2

DNA: TGTGCCAGCAGCCGACAGGGGGCGTTCTACAATGAGCAGTTCTTC
CDR3: CASSRQGAFYNEQFF
D: TRBD1
size: once
V: TRBV5-6
J: TRBJ2-1

DNA: TGTGCCAGCGCACGTGGGCAGTCTGGGGCCAACGTCCTGACTTTC
CDR3: CASARGQSGANVLTF
D: .
size: few
V: TRBV6-1
J: TRBJ2-6

DNA: TGCGCCAGCTCCTTGGGACAGGGAGTGTCTTATGGCTACACCTTC
CDR3: CASSLGQGVSYGYTF
D: TRBD1
size: .
V: TRBV5-1
J: TRBJ1-2

DNA: TGTGCCAGCAGCCTAGGGGGGACTTCCTACGAGCAGTACTTC
CDR3: CASSLGGTSYEQYF
D: .
size: .
V: TRBV13
J: TRBJ2-7

DNA: TGTGCCAGCAGCTTACACAGACAACAGGCTTGTAATGAGCAGTTCTTC
CDR3: CASSLHRQQACNEQFF
D: .
size: .
V: TRBV7-7
J: TRBJ2-1

DNA: TGTGCCAGCAGCACACAGAGTAACCATTCACCCCTCCACTTT
CDR3: CASSTQSNHSPLHF
D: .
size: .
V: TRBV27
J: TRBJ1-6

DNA: TGTGCCAGCAGCCCCCGGAGCCCATCCTTTCTTGTTGGCACAGATACGCAGTATTTT
CDR3: CASSPRSPSFLVGTDTQYF
D: .
size: .
V: TRBV9
J: TRBJ2-3

DNA: TGTGCCAGCTCACCTGACCGGGACAGTGGTCGAAAACTGTTTTTT
CDR3: CASSPDRDSGRKLFF
D: TRBD1
size: .
V: TRBV18
J: TRBJ1-4

DNA: TGTGCCAGCAGCTTAGTGCCTAGCGGGAATAGAAAGACCCAGTACTTC
CDR3: CASSLVPSGNRKTQYF
D: TRBD2
size: .
V: TRBV7-2
J: TRBJ2-5

DNA: TGTGCCAGCAGCCTTGCTACTTACCAATCCTACGAGCAGTACTTC
CDR3: CASSLATYQSYEQYF
D: .
size: .
V: TRBV11-2
J: TRBJ2-7

DNA: TGTGCCAGCAGCTTCAACTACGAGCAGTACTTC
CDR3: CASSFNYEQYF
D: .
size: .
V: TRBV7-2
J: TRBJ2-7

DNA: TGTGCCAGCAGTTACTCGACGGGCTACGAGCAGTACTTC
CDR3: CASSYSTGYEQYF
D: .
size: .
V: TRBV6-5
J: TRBJ2-7

DNA: TGTGCCAGCAGCCGGGAGGCGAACACTGAAGCTTTCTTT
CDR3: CASSREANTEAFF
D: .
size: few
V: TRBV7-9
J: TRBJ1-1

DNA: TGTGCCAGCAACGAGAGGAAACTCTCTGGAAACACCATATATTTT
CDR3: CASNERKLSGNTIYF
D: .
size: .
V: TRBV6-1
J: TRBJ1-3

DNA: TGTGCCAGCAGCCCCGACACTTACACCGGGGAGCTGTTTTTT
CDR3: CASSPDTYTGELFF
D: .
size: once
V: TRBV5-6
J: TRBJ2-2

DNA: TGTGCCAGTAGTAGCGGAACTAGCACAGATACGCAGTATTTT
CDR3: CASSSGTSTDTQYF
D: .
size: .
V: TRBV19
J: TRBJ2-3

DNA: TGCGCCAGCAGTTGGGACAGGATGAACACTGAAGCTTTCTTT
CDR3: CASSWDRMNTEAFF
D: TRBD1
size: few
V: TRBV5-1
J: TRBJ1-1

DNA: TGTGCCAGCAGCCTCCGCGGGGAGACCCAGTACTTC
CDR3: CASSLRGETQYF
D: .
size: .
V: TRBV7-9
J: TRBJ2-5

DNA: TGTGCCAGCACCCGACAGGGCTCCACTGAAGCTTTCTTT
CDR3: CASTRQGSTEAFF
D: TRBD1
size: .
V: TRBV6-1
J: TRBJ1-1

DNA: TGTGCCAGCAGCCTGGACAGGGGGAGTGCCTACAATGAGCAGTTCTTC
CDR3: CASSLDRGSAYNEQFF
D: TRBD1
size: .
V: TRBV7-2
J: TRBJ2-1

DNA: TGCAGCGTTGAATACAGTGGCTACACCTTC
CDR3: CSVEYSGYTF
D: .
size: .
V: TRBV29-1
J: TRBJ1-2

DNA: TGCAGCGTTGTTCCAGGGGAGGGTGAAGCTTTCTTT
CDR3: CSVVPGEGEAFF
D: .
size: .
V: TRBV29-1
J: TRBJ1-1

DNA: TGCGCCAGCAGTCAATCCTTGGACACAGACAATGAGCAGTTCTTC
CDR3: CASSQSLDTDNEQFF
D: .
size: .
V: TRBV23-1
J: TRBJ2-1

DNA: TGTGCCAGCAGCTTGAGGACACCTACCTACGAGCAGTACTTC
CDR3: CASSLRTPTYEQYF
D: .
size: .
V: TRBV7-8
J: TRBJ2-7

DNA: TGTGCCAGCAGTGATAAGGGAGGCACTGAAGCTTTCTTT
CDR3: CASSDKGGTEAFF
D: .
size: once
V: TRBV6-1
J: TRBJ1-1

DNA: TGTGCCAGCAGCTTAGCCGGGACAGCTACCTATGGCTACACCTTC
CDR3: CASSLAGTATYGYTF
D: TRBD1
size: .
V: TRBV7-9
J: TRBJ1-2

DNA: TGTGCCAGCAGCCCAGGTGGGCGCGGCTACACCTTC
CDR3: CASSPGGRGYTF
D: .
size: .
V: TRBV7-9
J: TRBJ1-2

DNA: TGCAGCGTTGTCCACTCAGGCAGGGAGGGAGAAAAACTGTTTTTT
CDR3: CSVVHSGREGEKLFF
D: .
size: .
V: TRBV29-1
J: TRBJ1-4

DNA: TGTGCCAGCAGCGCTAGGAACACCGGGGAGCTGTTTTTT
CDR3: CASSARNTGELFF
D: .
size: .
V: TRBV6-1
J: TRBJ2-2

DNA: TGTGCCACCAGCAATAGAGGGACTGAAGCTTTCTTT
CDR3: CATSNRGTEAFF
D: .
size: .
V: TRBV15
J: TRBJ1-1

DNA: TGTGCCAGCAGTTGGGGGACTTATTCCTACGAGCAGTACTTC
CDR3: CASSWGTYSYEQYF
D: .
size: .
V: TRBV27
J: TRBJ2-7

DNA: TGTGCCAGCAGCAAGACTAGCGGGGGCCTCTACAATGAGCAGTTCTTC
CDR3: CASSKTSGGLYNEQFF
D: TRBD2
size: .
V: TRBV9
J: TRBJ2-1

DNA: TGTGCCAGCAGCAGGGAGGCTAACTATGGCTACACCTTC
CDR3: CASSREANYGYTF
D: .
size: .
V: TRBV9
J: TRBJ1-2

DNA: TGTGCCAGCAGCCAAGATGGGACTAGCGGCTCCTACGAGCAGTACTTC
CDR3: CASSQDGTSGSYEQYF
D: TRBD2
size: .
V: TRBV4-2
J: TRBJ2-7

DNA: TGCAGCGTTGAAGCGAATCCAGGTCAGCCCCAGCATTTT
CDR3: CSVEANPGQPQHF
D: .
size: .
V: TRBV29-1
J: TRBJ1-5

DNA: TGTGCCAGCAGCTTCCGGGGCCAAGAGACCCAGTACTTC
CDR3: CASSFRGQETQYF
D: .
size: .
V: TRBV7-3
J: TRBJ2-5

DNA: TGTGCCAGCAGCTTAGCGGGGCTTAGGGGGATCGGCACTGAAGCTTTCTTT
CDR3: CASSLAGLRGIGTEAFF
D: .
size: .
V: TRBV7-9
J: TRBJ1-1

DNA: TGCGCCAGCAGCCCGCAGACTAGCGGGAGGTACGAGCAGTACTTC
CDR3: CASSPQTSGRYEQYF
D: TRBD2
size: once
V: TRBV5-1
J: TRBJ2-7

DNA: TGTGCCAGCAGTCCATCCCCGGGATACGAGCAGTACTTC
CDR3: CASSPSPGYEQYF
D: .
size: .
V: TRBV27
J: TRBJ2-7

DNA: TGTGCCAGCGCCTCCACCGGGAGGAATGGGTGGCAGCCCCAGCATTTT
CDR3: CASASTGRNGWQPQHF
D: .
size: .
V: TRBV27
J: TRBJ1-5

DNA: TGTGCCAGCAGTCGGGAAGGAGGGCTGAACACTGAAGCTTTCTTT
CDR3: CASSREGGLNTEAFF
D: .
size: .
V: TRBV27
J: TRBJ1-1

DNA: TGTGCCAGCAGTTACGGGGCACTAGCGGGCTACAATGAGCAGTTCTTC
CDR3: CASSYGALAGYNEQFF
D: TRBD2
size: .
V: TRBV6-5
J: TRBJ2-1

DNA: TGCGCCAGCAGCGTAGCGGGGGGGCTGGATACGCAGTATTTT
CDR3: CASSVAGGLDTQYF
D: TRBD2
size: .
V: TRBV5-1
J: TRBJ2-3

DNA: TGTGCCAGCGGAACCACCCGGGACAGTCGTGATGAGCAGTTCTTC
CDR3: CASGTTRDSRDEQFF
D: TRBD1
size: .
V: TRBV6-5
J: TRBJ2-1

DNA: TGCAGCGCCCCCTCGGACAGGGAACCGTACGAGCAGTACTTC
CDR3: CSAPSDREPYEQYF
D: TRBD1
size: .
V: TRBV29-1
J: TRBJ2-7

DNA: TGTGCCAGCTCACCAGTCGGTTCAGGGGCCAACGTCCTGACTTTC
CDR3: CASSPVGSGANVLTF
D: .
size: .
V: TRBV18
J: TRBJ2-6

DNA: TGTGCCAGCAGTTCACTCAGGGGTGGTAACTATGGCTACACCTTC
CDR3: CASSSLRGGNYGYTF
D: .
size: .
V: TRBV28
J: TRBJ1-2

DNA: TGTGCCAGCACAACCCTACCGTCCGGGAGCGGGCAGTTCTTC
CDR3: CASTTLPSGSGQFF
D: .
size: .
V: TRBV27
J: TRBJ2-1

DNA: TGTTCCAGCAGCTTTAGGCGGCAGGAGGCCTACGAGCAGTACTTC
CDR3: CSSSFRRQEAYEQYF
D: .
size: .
V: TRBV7-3
J: TRBJ2-7